This TCR beta chain was documented in a study of identifying expanded T cells in peripheral blood. Regarding the study as a whole: Technical replicates showed roughly 1.2 changed clones; roughly two weeks roughly 18; four weeks 19. Across healthy donors, higher total template counts meant significantly greater approximately two-week count variance.

Produced via immunoSEQ multiplex PCR; TCRdb's table is partial and in-frame only. The data contain around 85,000 clones, 88% of them singletons. As to this clone: What it binds is not known.

V gave up 1 base and J gave up 5 bases, with 11 bases separating them. The CDR3 is 14 amino acids. Per germline, CDR1 LGHNA and CDR2 YSLEER. Sequencing was done on a sample of blood. The clonotype was recovered from a person between 18 and 75 years old in good health. This chain links TRBV4-3 with TRBJ2-5; D is ambiguous. The CDR3, as DNA: TGCGCCAGCAGCCAAGCTCCGGGCTCGGAGACCCAGTACTTC. This encodes CASSQAPGSETQYF.